This T cell receptor (beta chain) was retrieved from a study of sequential checkpoint blockade in melanoma. Assay used: immunoSEQ multiplex PCR; TCRdb lists only in-frame clones, some missing. The sample consists of about 10,000 clones, around 80% of them appearing once. The count of this clone is one. The treatment here: randomized to nivolumab then ipilimumab (arm A) or the reverse (arm B). In germline, CDR1 is MDHEN, CDR2 SYDVKM. With 6 bases removed from V and 8 bases from J, the gap between germline ends came to 22 bases. The CDR3 has 15 residues. The chain combines TRBV28 with TRBJ1-2; no firm D call. The sequenced sample was CD8+ T cells sorted from blood (inferred from file names), obtained from a patient given nivolumab and ipilimumab in sequence. The sequence came from a human donor with melanoma. CDR3 DNA: TGTGCCAGCAGCCATAGAGGCGGTAGTCTTCTGGGCTACACCTTC. It is translated as CASSHRGGSLLGYTF.